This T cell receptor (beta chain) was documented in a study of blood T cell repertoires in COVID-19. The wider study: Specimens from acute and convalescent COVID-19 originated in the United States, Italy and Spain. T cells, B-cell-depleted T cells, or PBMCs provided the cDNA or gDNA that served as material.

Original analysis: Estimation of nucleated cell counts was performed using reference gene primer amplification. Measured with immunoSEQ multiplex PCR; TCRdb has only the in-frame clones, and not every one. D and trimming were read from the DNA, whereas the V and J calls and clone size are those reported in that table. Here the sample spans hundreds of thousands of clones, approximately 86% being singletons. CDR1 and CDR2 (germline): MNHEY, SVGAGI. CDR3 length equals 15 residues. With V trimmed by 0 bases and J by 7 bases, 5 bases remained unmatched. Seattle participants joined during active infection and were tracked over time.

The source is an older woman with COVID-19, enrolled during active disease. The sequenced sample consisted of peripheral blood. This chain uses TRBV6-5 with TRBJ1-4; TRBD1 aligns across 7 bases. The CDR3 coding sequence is TGTGCCAGCAGTTACTCATCGTCAGGGGGTGAAAAACTGTTTTTT. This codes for CASSYSSSGGEKLFF.